This T cell receptor (beta chain) was identified during a study of cytomegalovirus exposure and HLA in healthy donors. Findings and limits, study-wide: One later analysis, an examination of the roughly 110 validation repertoires, found that first-cohort TCR clusters tended to co-occur in them.

The CDR3 totals 14 residues. Trimming removed 6 bases at V and 1 base at J, with 9 bases between. Looked up from germline, CDR1 is MGHDK and CDR2 is SYGVNS. To note about this clone: Antigen: not known.

The method was immunoSEQ multiplex PCR; TCRdb's version includes in-frame clones alone and lacks a portion of them. The sample lists over 150,000 clones, around nine tenths seen once, with around a tenth in the top ten. The receptor was derived from a woman between 18 and 29 years old in good health and CMV-seropositive. The chain has TRBV25-1 and TRBJ2-2; D call uncertain. What was sequenced was PBMCs. In DNA, the CDR3 is TGTGCCAGCAGCCCCACGGTGAACACCGGGGAGCTGTTTTTT. It is translated as CASSPTVNTGELFF.